This T cell receptor beta chain was obtained from a study of shared clonotypes between healthy human individuals (dated by TCRdb to about 2020). Describing the broader study: The cohort included three men and two women between 18 and 49 years of age. For each donor, CD4 naive and CD4 memory were each given three plates, CD8 naive was given two plates, and CD8 memory was given one plate. To estimate repertoire size and how much clonotypes are shared between individuals, the study performed deep sequencing of blood TCR repertoires from roughly five healthy adults. To increase sequencing depth and limit assay-specific biases, different laboratories used diverse techniques to prepare libraries and sequence TCR repertoires. Between about 0.8 and 8.9 billion PBMCs per donor were obtained by leukapheresis. Study-wide findings and limitations: Higher generation probabilities were observed for clonotypes shared by all four sorted-subset donors than for non-shared clonotypes. Only blood was sampled, and tissue TCR repertoires likely differ from those in blood. Across a handful of donors, approximately 5% of naive CD4, around 3.5% of naive CD8, 2.3% of memory CD4, and under 0.45% of memory CD8 clonotypes were shared. Even with the large sequencing depth, rarefaction of the sorted-subset datasets indicated that sequencing was incomplete. Estimated clonotype richness was generally larger for naive than for memory subsets. Because the study included a small number of donors, the genetic and exposure-history diversity represented was limited. Pairwise subsampling indicated that sequencing depth was expected to affect the degree of clonotype sharing among donors.

Using the deep immunoSEQ assay, multiplex PCR amplified TCR CDR3 regions from genomic DNA. For each cell subset, the extracted genomic DNA was distributed evenly across all wells of several immunoSEQ 96-well plates, and each plate served as one replicate. For sorted subsets, 200 to 250 ng of genomic DNA, equivalent to some 30,000 T cell genomes, went into each replicate PCR. The purified libraries were quantified using a Qubit 3.0 fluorometer, sized with a Bioanalyzer 2100, and then quantified again using the KAPA Library Quantification kit. Every immunoSEQ 96-well plate was sequenced on a separate single-read 150-cycle Illumina NextSeq 550 flow cell. The original pipeline was this. Because only junctional sequences without quality scores were contained in the immunoSEQ output, filtering matching that applied to full-length reads could not be performed. Sequences were annotated with PyIR, a Python wrapper for IgBLAST v1.9, and V/J genes and CDR3 were assigned using IMGT germline references. Any read was removed if the V/J assignment was weak (E-value above 1e-6), the CDR3 was missing, or the read contained stop codons, out-of-frame junctions, or ambiguous translated residues. V3J clonotypes were defined by identical inferred V gene, J gene, and CDR3 amino acid sequence. Percentage overlap between repertoires was computed as shared unique clonotypes divided by the size of the smaller repertoire. Three approaches were used to assess repertoire richness: RTK rarefaction, the Chao1 estimator, and Recon v2.1 estimates of unobserved clonotypes. OLGA was used to compute generation probabilities for all TCRbeta clonotypes that the gDNA method yielded from several donors. TCRdb retrieved this table from immuneACCESS and kept in-frame rearrangements only. Not all clones are present; in checked studies, unresolved V genes account for under half, and no reason is known for the remainder. Clone size and the V and J calls come from that table; the DNA yielded D and trimming. Counted in this sample were some 2,000,000 clones; 90% to 95% of them appeared once. The top ten constitute under 0.15% of the sample.

To note about this clone: Its cognate antigen has yet to be identified. Base quality data are lacking; no much larger clone is found one base away. The same CDR3 is also encoded by other DNA sequences in this sample.

Healthy HIV-negative adults with no recently reported acute infections or vaccinations were included as donors. All donors were Caucasian adults living in Nashville, Tennessee, USA. CD4+ T cells were enriched through magnetic negative selection, after which naive cells were positively selected on CD45RA and the remaining negative fraction served as the memory subset. After blood collection by leukapheresis, PBMCs were isolated using Ficoll-Histopaque density gradient centrifugation and then cryopreserved in the vapor phase of liquid nitrogen. Analytical flow cytometry was used to check the purity and quantity of each magnetically sorted T cell population. Genomic DNA was isolated from each sorted fraction and quantified by UV absorbance on a Nanodrop 2000c. The clonotype comes from a man between 18 and 35 years old in good health. Sequenced input: naive CD4+ T cells sorted from blood. The cell subset or site label for this specimen denotes: CD45RA+ positively selected.

Here is the DNA: TGTGCCAGCAGGGCTACTGCAACTAATGAAAAACTGTTTTTT. It translates to CASRATATNEKLFF. The rearrangement combines TRBV6-5 with TRBJ1-4; the D gene is not confidently resolved. The junction shows trimming of 6 bases on V and 0 bases on J, plus 8 bases between the germline ends. Taken from the germline V gene, the CDR1 and CDR2 loops are MNHEY and SVGAGI. The CDR3 sequence holds 14 residues, the cysteine and phenylalanine included. CDR3 DNA is the only sequence kept; it has 42 bases, read in frame from the first base.